The 6 T cell receptor beta chains presented below share a single source sample, sequenced in a study of a mutant IDH1 vaccine in newly diagnosed glioma. This sample's time point: baseline, week 1 (first vaccination visit). Treatment given: pre-vaccination baseline after standard-of-care therapy. Some clones are missing from TCRdb's copy, which holds only in-frame ones; the method was immunoSEQ multiplex PCR. The data contain about 92,000 clones, about 83% of them singletons. This sample comprised PBMCs, obtained from a glioma patient treated with radiotherapy, temozolomide or both. The receptors were sampled from a woman between 50 and 59 years old with glioma.

The chain joins TRBV6-6 to TRBJ1-5, with D unresolved. Trimming pared 2 bases from V and 7 bases from J, leaving 6 bases between. CDR3 length: 12 residues. Germline CDR1 MNHNY, CDR2 SVGAGI (reference sequence). Written as DNA, the CDR3 is TGTGCCAGCAGTTACCCGGGACAGCCCCAGCATTTT. Translation: CASSYPGQPQHF.

The chain combines TRBV4-2 with TRBJ1-4; possible D gene TRBD1, 5 bases. Per germline, CDR1 LGHNA and CDR2 YNFKEQ. V lost 0 bases and J lost 6, with 17 bases in between. The CDR3 contains 17 residues. CDR3 nucleotide sequence: TGTGCCAGCAGCCAAGATACGGGGAGGAAAGGGGATGAAAAACTGTTTTTT. It yields the protein CASSQDTGRKGDEKLFF.

This clone turned up a few times. The V gene is TRBV25-1, the J gene TRBJ1-1; D is unclear. The CDR3 spans 13 residues. Between the trimmed V and J ends, which lost 3 bases and 1 base, there was a span of 6 bases. CDR1 and CDR2 from the germline V gene are MGHDK and SYGVNS. The DNA for the CDR3 is TGTGCCAGCAGTGAGCGGAAGAACACTGAAGCTTTCTTT. This translates into CASSERKNTEAFF.

The chain is built from TRBV5-5 and TRBJ2-2; TRBD1 is a possible D gene (6 bases). Germline lookup yields CDR1 SGHKS and CDR2 YYEKEE (reference sequence). The V gene lost 0 bases and the J gene lost 4 bases, with 10 bases spanning the gap. The CDR3 is made up of 15 amino acids. CDR3 sequence: CASSLVGAATGELFF. CDR3 sequence (DNA): TGTGCCAGCAGCTTGGTGGGGGCAGCCACCGGGGAGCTGTTTTTT.

The chain is built from TRBV28 and TRBJ2-5; the match to TRBD2 covers 11 bases. V trimming: 4 bases; J trimming: 5 bases; junction bases outside the gene matches: 6. Germline V lookup: CDR1 MDHEN, CDR2 SYDVKM. CDR3 length equals 15 residues. The CDR3 here is CASSSIAGGYETQYF. The CDR3 DNA sequence: TGTGCCAGCAGTTCAATAGCGGGGGGGTATGAGACCCAGTACTTC.

This chain links TRBV4-1 with TRBJ1-1; D gene unclear. Between the trimmed V and J ends, which lost 1 base and 0 bases, there was a span of 6 bases. The CDR3 is 14 residues long. Germline V CDR1 and CDR2: MGHRA, YSYEKL. The CDR3 here is CASSQGGVNTEAFF. CDR3 DNA: TGCGCCAGCAGCCAAGGTGGAGTGAACACTGAAGCTTTCTTT.